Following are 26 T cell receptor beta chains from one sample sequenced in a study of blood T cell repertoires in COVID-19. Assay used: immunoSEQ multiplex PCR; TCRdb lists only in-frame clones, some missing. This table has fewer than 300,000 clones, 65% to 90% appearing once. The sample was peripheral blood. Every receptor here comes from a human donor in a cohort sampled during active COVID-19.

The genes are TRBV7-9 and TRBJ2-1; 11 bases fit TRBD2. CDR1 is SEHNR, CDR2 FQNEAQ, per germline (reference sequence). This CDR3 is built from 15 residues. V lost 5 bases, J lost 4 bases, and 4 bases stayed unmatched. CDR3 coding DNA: TGTGCCAGCAGCGTCACTAGCGGGAGATACAATGAGCAGTTCTTC. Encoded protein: CASSVTSGRYNEQFF.

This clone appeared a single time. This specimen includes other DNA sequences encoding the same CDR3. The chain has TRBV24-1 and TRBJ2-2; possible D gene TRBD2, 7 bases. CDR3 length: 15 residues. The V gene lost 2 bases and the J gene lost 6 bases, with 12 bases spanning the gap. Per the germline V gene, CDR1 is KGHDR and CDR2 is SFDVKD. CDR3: CATSDSRGPAGELFF. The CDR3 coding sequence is TGTGCCACCAGTGATTCGCGGGGGCCGGCCGGGGAGCTGTTTTTT.

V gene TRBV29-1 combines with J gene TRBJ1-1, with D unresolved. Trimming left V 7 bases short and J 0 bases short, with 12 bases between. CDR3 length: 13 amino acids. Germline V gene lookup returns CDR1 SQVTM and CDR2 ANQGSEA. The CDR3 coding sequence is TGCAGCGCCGGGGAGCGCATGAACACTGAAGCTTTCTTT. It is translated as CSAGERMNTEAFF.

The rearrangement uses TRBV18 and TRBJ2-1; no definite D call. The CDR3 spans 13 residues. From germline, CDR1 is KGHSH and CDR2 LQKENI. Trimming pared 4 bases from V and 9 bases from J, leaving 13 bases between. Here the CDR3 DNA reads TGTGCCAGCTCACTAGACATTACCGGTGAGCAGTTCTTC. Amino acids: CASSLDITGEQFF.

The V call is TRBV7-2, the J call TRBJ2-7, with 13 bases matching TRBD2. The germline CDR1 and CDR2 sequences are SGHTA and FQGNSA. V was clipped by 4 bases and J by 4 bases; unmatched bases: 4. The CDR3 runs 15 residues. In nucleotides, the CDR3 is TGTGCCAGCAGCTCGGGACTAGCGGGGTTTTACGAGCAGTACTTC. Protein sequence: CASSSGLAGFYEQYF.

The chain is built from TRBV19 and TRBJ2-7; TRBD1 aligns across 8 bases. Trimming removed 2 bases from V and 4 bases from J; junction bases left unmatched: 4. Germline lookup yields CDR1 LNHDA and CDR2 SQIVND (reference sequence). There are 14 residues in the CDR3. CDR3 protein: CASSITGTGYEQYF. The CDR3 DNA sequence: TGTGCCAGTAGTATAACCGGGACAGGTTACGAGCAGTACTTC.

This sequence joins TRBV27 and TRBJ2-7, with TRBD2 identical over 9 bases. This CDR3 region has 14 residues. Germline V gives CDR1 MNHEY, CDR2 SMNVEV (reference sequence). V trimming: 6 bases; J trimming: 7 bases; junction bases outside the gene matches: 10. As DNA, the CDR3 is TGTGCCAGCAGAGCCGGGACTAGCCCTACGGAGCAGTACTTC. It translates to CASRAGTSPTEQYF.

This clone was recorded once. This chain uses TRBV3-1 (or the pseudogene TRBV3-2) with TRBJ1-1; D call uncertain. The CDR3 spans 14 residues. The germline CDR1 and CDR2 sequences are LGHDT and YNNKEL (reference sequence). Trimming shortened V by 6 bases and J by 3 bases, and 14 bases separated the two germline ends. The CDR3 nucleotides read TGTGCCAGCAGTGGCCCGGGGATGTACACTGAAGCTTTCTTT. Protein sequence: CASSGPGMYTEAFF.

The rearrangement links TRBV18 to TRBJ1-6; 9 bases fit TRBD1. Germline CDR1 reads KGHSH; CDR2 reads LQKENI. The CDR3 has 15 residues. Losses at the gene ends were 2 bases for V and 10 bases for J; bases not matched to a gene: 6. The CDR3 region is CASSPGTGRTSPLHF. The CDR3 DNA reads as TGTGCCAGCTCACCAGGGACAGGGAGGACCTCACCCCTCCACTTT.

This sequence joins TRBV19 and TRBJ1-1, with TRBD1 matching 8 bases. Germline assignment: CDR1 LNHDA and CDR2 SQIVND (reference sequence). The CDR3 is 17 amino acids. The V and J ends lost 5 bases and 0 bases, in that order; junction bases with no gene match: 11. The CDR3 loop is CASSQTTGGRMNTEAFF. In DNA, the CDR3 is TGTGCCAGTAGTCAAACCACAGGGGGAAGGATGAACACTGAAGCTTTCTTT.

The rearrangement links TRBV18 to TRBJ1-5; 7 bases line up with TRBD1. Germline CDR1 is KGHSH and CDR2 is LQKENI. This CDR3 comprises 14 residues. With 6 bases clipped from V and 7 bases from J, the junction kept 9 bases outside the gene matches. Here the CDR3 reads CASSHDRASQPQHF. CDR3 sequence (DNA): TGTGCCAGCTCTCACGACAGGGCGAGCCAGCCCCAGCATTTT.

Written as DNA, the CDR3 is TGTGCCAGCAGCTTACTTAGCGGGAGCGGCGATACGCAGTATTTT. Translation gives CASSLLSGSGDTQYF. The rearrangement joins TRBV7-9 to TRBJ2-3; TRBD2 agrees at 9 bases. CDR3 length: 15 amino acids. Per germline, CDR1 SEHNR and CDR2 FQNEAQ (reference sequence). V lost 2 bases and J lost 6; bases outside the gene matches: 6.

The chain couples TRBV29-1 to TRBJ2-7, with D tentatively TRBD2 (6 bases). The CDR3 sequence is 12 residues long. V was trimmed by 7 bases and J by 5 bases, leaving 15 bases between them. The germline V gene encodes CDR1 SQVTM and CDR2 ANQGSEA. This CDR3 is CSAGSGVDEQYF. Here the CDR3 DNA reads TGCAGCGCCGGTAGCGGTGTTGACGAGCAGTACTTC.

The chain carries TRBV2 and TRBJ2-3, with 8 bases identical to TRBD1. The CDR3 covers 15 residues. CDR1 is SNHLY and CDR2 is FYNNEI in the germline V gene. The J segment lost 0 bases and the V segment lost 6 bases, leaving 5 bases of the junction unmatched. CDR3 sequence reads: CASRWDRRSTDTQYF. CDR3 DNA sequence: TGTGCCAGCAGGTGGGACAGGCGAAGCACAGATACGCAGTATTTT.

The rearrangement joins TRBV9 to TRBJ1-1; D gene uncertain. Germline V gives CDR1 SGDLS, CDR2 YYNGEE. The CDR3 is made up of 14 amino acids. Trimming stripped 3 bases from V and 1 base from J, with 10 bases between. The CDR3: CASSATGQNTEAFF. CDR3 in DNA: TGTGCCAGCAGCGCGACGGGTCAGAACACTGAAGCTTTCTTT.

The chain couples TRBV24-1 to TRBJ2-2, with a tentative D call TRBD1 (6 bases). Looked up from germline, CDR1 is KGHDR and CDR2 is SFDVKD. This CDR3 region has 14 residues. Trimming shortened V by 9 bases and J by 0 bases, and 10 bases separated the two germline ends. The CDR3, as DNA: TGTGCCACCGCAGGGGTACCGAACACCGGGGAGCTGTTTTTT. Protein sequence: CATAGVPNTGELFF.

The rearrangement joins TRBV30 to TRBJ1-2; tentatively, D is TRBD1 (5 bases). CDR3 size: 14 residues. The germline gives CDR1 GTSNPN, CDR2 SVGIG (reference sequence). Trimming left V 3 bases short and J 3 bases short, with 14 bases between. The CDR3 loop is CAWSGTWGHYGYTF. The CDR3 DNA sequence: TGTGCCTGGAGCGGTACCTGGGGCCACTATGGCTACACCTTC. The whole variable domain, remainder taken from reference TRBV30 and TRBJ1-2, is SQTIHQWPATLVQPVGSPLSLECTVEGTSNPNLYWYRQAAGRGLQLLFYSVGIGQISSEVPQNLSASRPQDRQFILSSKKLLLSDSGFYLCAWSGTWGHYGYTFGSGTRLTVV.

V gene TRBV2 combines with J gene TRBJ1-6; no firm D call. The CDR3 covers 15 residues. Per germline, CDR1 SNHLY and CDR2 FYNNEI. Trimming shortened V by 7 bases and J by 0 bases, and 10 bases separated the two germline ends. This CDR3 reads CASISFSSYNSPLHF. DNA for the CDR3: TGTGCCAGCATTTCATTTAGCTCCTATAATTCACCCCTCCACTTT.

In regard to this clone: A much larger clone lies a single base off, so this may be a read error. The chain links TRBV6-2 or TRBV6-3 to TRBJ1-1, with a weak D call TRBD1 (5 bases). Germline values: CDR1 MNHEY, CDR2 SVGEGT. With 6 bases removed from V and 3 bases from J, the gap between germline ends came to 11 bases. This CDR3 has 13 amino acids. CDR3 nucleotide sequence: TGTGCCAGCAGCCTAGACAGAGACACTGAAGCTTTCTTT. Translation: CASSLDRDTEAFF.

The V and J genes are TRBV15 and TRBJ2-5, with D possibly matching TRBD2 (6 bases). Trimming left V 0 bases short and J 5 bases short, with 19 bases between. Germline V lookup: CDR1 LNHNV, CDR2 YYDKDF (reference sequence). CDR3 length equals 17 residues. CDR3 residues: CATSRDLSGEWPETQYF. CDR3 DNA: TGTGCCACCAGCAGAGATCTATCGGGGGAATGGCCGGAGACCCAGTACTTC.

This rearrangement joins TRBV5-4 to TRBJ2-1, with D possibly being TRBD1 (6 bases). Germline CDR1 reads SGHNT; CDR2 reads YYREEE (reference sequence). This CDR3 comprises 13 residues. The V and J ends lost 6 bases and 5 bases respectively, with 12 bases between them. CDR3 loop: CASNGAGDNEQFF. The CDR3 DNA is TGTGCCAGCAACGGGGCAGGGGACAATGAGCAGTTCTTC.

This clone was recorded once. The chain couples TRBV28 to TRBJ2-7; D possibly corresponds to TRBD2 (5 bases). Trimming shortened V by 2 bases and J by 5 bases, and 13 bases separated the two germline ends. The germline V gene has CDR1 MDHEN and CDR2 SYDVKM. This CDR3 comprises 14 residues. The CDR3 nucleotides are TGTGCCAGCAGTTTAACGGGAAACTTCCACGAGCAGTACTTC. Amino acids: CASSLTGNFHEQYF.

CDR3 loop: CALYRDRAGELFF. For the CDR3, the DNA is TGTGCCCTCTACCGAGACAGGGCCGGGGAGCTGTTTTTT. This chain connects TRBV10-3 to TRBJ2-2; 7 nucleotides line up with TRBD1. The CDR3 consists of 13 residues. The germline V gene has CDR1 ENHRY and CDR2 SYGVKD. After removal of 11 bases from V and 6 bases from J, the junction contained 9 bases not matched to a gene.

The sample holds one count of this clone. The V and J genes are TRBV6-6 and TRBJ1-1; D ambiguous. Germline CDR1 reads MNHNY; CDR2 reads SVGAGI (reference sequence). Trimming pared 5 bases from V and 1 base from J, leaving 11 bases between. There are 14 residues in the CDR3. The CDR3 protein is CASSPRPGNTEAFF. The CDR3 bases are TGTGCCAGCAGTCCCAGACCGGGGAACACTGAAGCTTTCTTT.

The CDR3 DNA is TGCAGCGTTGTCTCCCGTTCAGGGGGCGAGGCTTTCTTT. It specifies CSVVSRSGGEAFF. The chain carries TRBV29-1 and TRBJ1-1, with 8 bases fitting TRBD1. Germline CDR1 is SQVTM and CDR2 is ANQGSEA. The CDR3 has 13 residues. Trimming took 4 bases from V and 11 from J; bases not matched to a gene: 12.

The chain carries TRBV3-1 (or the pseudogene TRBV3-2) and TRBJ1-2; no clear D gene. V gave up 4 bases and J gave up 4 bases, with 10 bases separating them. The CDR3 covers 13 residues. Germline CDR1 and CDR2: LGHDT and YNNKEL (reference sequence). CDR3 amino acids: CASSPPGPYGYTF. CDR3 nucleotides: TGTGCCAGCAGCCCCCCGGGTCCCTATGGCTACACCTTC.